This T cell receptor beta chain was observed in a study of T cells in Graves' hyperthyroidism and ophthalmopathy. Study as a whole: Blood was drawn when the patient was first diagnosed and still untreated.

From RNA transcripts, TCR beta CDR3 regions were amplified. The TCR CDR3 first-round RT-PCR relied on the HTBI primer set. MiXCR was run by TCRdb on the multiplex PCR reads, yielding one entry per CDR3 protein. The sample has about 320,000 distinct CDR3 sequences; around 17% are singletons. Thyroid ultrasound and orbital computed tomography, with clinical symptoms and serum thyroxine and TRAb, informed diagnoses. This clonotype was picked up many times. The sequence derives from a man aged 25 to 40 with Graves' hyperthyroidism. Source material: blood.

CDR3 loop: CASSLGGDISYEQYF. The CDR3 DNA is TGTGCCAGCAGCTTAGGGGGGGACATCTCCTACGAGCAGTACTTC. V usage is TRBV11-2 and J usage is TRBJ2-7, with D perhaps TRBD1 or TRBD2 (6 bases each). The CDR3 runs to 15 residues. V dropped 1 base and J dropped 0 bases, with 10 bases sitting between them. Germline V lookup: CDR1 SGHAT, CDR2 FQNNGV.